The source of this TCR beta chain is a study of blood T cell repertoires in COVID-19. Study-level background: Acute and convalescent COVID-19 samples came from the United States, Italy and Spain.

Per germline, CDR1 LGHDT and CDR2 YNNKEL (reference sequence). CDR3 length: 16 amino acids. Trimming removed 0 bases from V and 3 bases from J; junction bases left unmatched: 6. As originally analysed: Nucleated cell number was recorded as an estimate derived from reference gene primer amplification. The assay was immunoSEQ multiplex PCR, and TCRdb's table has in-frame clones only and misses some. D and trimming were read from the DNA, whereas the V and J calls and clone size are those reported in that table. The sample includes some 250,000 clones, approximately 82% of them seen just once. This clone is a singleton in its sample.

The sequencing input was peripheral blood. The chain has TRBV3-1 (or the pseudogene TRBV3-2) and TRBJ2-7; 9 nucleotides agree with TRBD1. This TCR derives from a woman aged 18-29 years with acute or convalescent COVID-19. The CDR3 spells CASSQDAGTGSYEQYF. The CDR3 DNA reads as TGTGCCAGCAGCCAAGATGCGGGGACAGGGAGCTACGAGCAGTACTTC.